The 13 T cell receptor beta chains below were found in one sample sequenced in a study of cytomegalovirus exposure and HLA in healthy donors. A multiplex PCR was run with 60 Vbeta primers and 13 Jbeta primers. Using immunoSEQ multiplex PCR, the repertoire was profiled, and TCRdb retains in-frame clones only, with some absent. The table records about 190,000 clones, almost 80% of them present only once. Sequenced material: PBMCs. These receptors were obtained from a woman younger than 35 in good health and CMV-seronegative.

The chain joins TRBV7-8 to TRBJ1-1, with a tentative D call TRBD1 (5 bases). This CDR3 has 12 amino acids. V lost 0 bases and J 7 bases, leaving 6 bases between the germline ends. Looked up from germline, CDR1 is SGHVS and CDR2 is FQNEAQ. CDR3 loop: CASSLAGGEAFF. The CDR3 bases are TGTGCCAGCAGCTTAGCGGGGGGTGAAGCTTTCTTT.

CDR3 in amino acids: CASSLNQGAWDTQYF. As DNA, the CDR3 is TGTGCCAGCAGCTTAAATCAGGGGGCGTGGGATACGCAGTATTTT. The chain recombines TRBV7-3 with TRBJ2-3, with 8 bases aligning to TRBD1. The CDR3 contains 15 residues. J gave up 6 bases and V 1 base, and 6 bases lay outside the gene matches. The V gene's germline CDR1 is SGHTA and CDR2 FQGTGA.

The sample holds one count of this clone. CDR3 coding DNA: TGTGCCAGCAGCCAAGTTAGCGGGGGCGACAATGAGCAGTTCTTC. Translation gives CASSQVSGGDNEQFF. The V call is TRBV4-2, the J call TRBJ2-1; 9 bases align to TRBD2. V was clipped by 1 base and J by 5 bases; unmatched bases: 3. The CDR3 loop spans 15 amino acids. The germline gives CDR1 LGHNA, CDR2 YNFKEQ.

This clone has only one observation. V gene TRBV30 combines with J gene TRBJ1-1; D is undetermined. The CDR3 is 13 residues long. V was clipped by 4 bases and J by 4 bases, with 13 bases between them. Germline V CDR1 and CDR2: GTSNPN, SVGIG (reference sequence). The DNA of the CDR3 is TGTGCCTGGACCCGCTCCCCGGGCACTGAAGCTTTCTTT. Protein: CAWTRSPGTEAFF.

The chain links TRBV29-1 to TRBJ1-2, with 8 positions matching TRBD1. Germline V gives CDR1 SQVTM, CDR2 ANQGSEA. The CDR3 covers 13 residues. With V trimmed by 2 bases and J by 3 bases, 2 bases remained unmatched. The chain's CDR3 is CSVESGGDYGYTF. CDR3 in DNA: TGCAGCGTTGAATCAGGGGGCGACTATGGCTACACCTTC.

The chain recombines TRBV5-6 with TRBJ2-1, with 14 bases aligning to TRBD2. Losses at the gene ends were 4 bases for V and 1 base for J; bases not matched to a gene: 7. The germline CDR1 and CDR2 sequences are SGHDT and YYEEEE. The length of the CDR3 is 18 residues. The CDR3 protein is CASSTGLAGVGSYNEQFF. The CDR3 region has the DNA TGTGCCAGCAGCACGGGACTAGCGGGAGTCGGGTCCTACAATGAGCAGTTCTTC.

The rearrangement links TRBV2 to TRBJ2-5; D perhaps matches TRBD1 (5 bases). Trimming pared 3 bases from V and 5 bases from J, leaving 13 bases between. Germline V lookup: CDR1 SNHLY, CDR2 FYNNEI. The CDR3 totals 14 residues. The CDR3 reads CASSDQGPTETQYF. CDR3 DNA: TGTGCCAGCAGTGATCAGGGCCCGACGGAGACCCAGTACTTC.

This chain joins TRBV7-2 and TRBJ2-7; TRBD2 matches 8 bases. Looked up from germline, CDR1 is SGHTA and CDR2 is FQGNSA. V was pared by 4 bases and J by 4 bases, with 9 bases of the junction left unmatched. This CDR3 spans 15 amino acids. The CDR3 sequence: CASSYGSGRVYEQYF. The DNA for the CDR3 is TGTGCCAGCAGCTACGGCTCCGGGAGGGTTTACGAGCAGTACTTC.

The chain joins TRBV27 to TRBJ1-2, with TRBD1 matching over 7 bases. The CDR3 length is 14 residues. The junction had 6 bases not matched to a gene; V was cut back by 2 bases and J by 6 bases. Germline V gene sequence: CDR1 MNHEY, CDR2 SMNVEV (reference sequence). CDR3 nucleotide sequence: TGTGCCAGCAGTTTAAGGGGGCTGGGTAATGGCTACACCTTC. Translation: CASSLRGLGNGYTF.

This chain connects TRBV5-6 to TRBJ1-2, with unresolved D. The CDR3 has 13 amino acids. The germline V and J ends were trimmed by 6 bases and 6 bases, with 15 bases remaining between them. Germline V CDR1 and CDR2: SGHDT, YYEEEE. CDR3 sequence reads: CASTLTSVDGYTF. The CDR3 nucleotides read TGTGCCAGCACCCTTACCAGCGTGGATGGCTACACCTTC.

The CDR3 protein is CASSEVSSYEQYF. DNA for the CDR3: TGTGCCAGCAGTGAAGTGAGCTCCTACGAGCAGTACTTC. This chain links TRBV2 with TRBJ2-5; D is ambiguous. The DNA matches TRBJ2-7 better at its end, which makes the J call doubtful. In germline, CDR1 is SNHLY, CDR2 FYNNEI. CDR3 length equals 13 residues.

The chain links TRBV27 to TRBJ2-7, with a weak D call TRBD1 (5 bases). V was clipped by 5 bases and J by 4 bases, with 15 bases between them. The CDR3 spans 14 residues. Germline loops: CDR1 MNHEY, CDR2 SMNVEV (reference sequence). Here the CDR3 reads CASSVDSSHYEQYF. The CDR3 DNA reads TGTGCCAGCAGTGTCGACAGTTCCCATTACGAGCAGTACTTC.

There are a few counts of this clone. The CDR3 spells CASSTGGAGANVLTF. The DNA for the CDR3 is TGTGCCAGCAGCACAGGGGGAGCTGGGGCCAACGTCCTGACTTTC. The chain couples TRBV6-1 to TRBJ2-6, with 8 bases matching TRBD1. CDR3 size: 15 residues. With V trimmed by 6 bases and J by 2 bases, 3 bases remained unmatched. Germline V gene sequence: CDR1 MNHNS, CDR2 SASEGT.